This T cell receptor beta chain came from a study of breast tumors, draining lymph nodes, adjacent tissues (dated by TCRdb to about 2016). Regarding the study in general: Breast cancer patients provided tumor, adjacent nontumor tissue and axillary lymph nodes, and the study compared the TCR beta repertoires across these three sources. In human breast cancer, the study set out to evaluate how tumor, surrounding tissue and draining lymph node repertoires relate to one another and whether T cells may move between these sites. Results the study describes overall, beyond this receptor: The conclusion that tumor T cells originate in lymph nodes was framed as consistent with a hypothesis rather than directly demonstrated. In luminal-like breast cancer, tumor and nontumor tissue repertoires resembled each other significantly more than in basal-like breast cancer. Tumor T-cell repertoires showed less diversity than lymph node repertoires and more diversity than nontumor tissue repertoires, and tumor T-cell repertoires showed preferential V and J gene usage. The data were considered consistent with most tumor T cells being derived from the lymph node and subsequently expanding within tumor tissue.

TCRdb records Illumina HiSeq 2000 as the sequencer. Multiplex PCR amplification was used to build the TCR beta chain libraries. The amplified TCR beta chain products were analyzed by high-throughput sequencing. TCRdb cleaned the public reads at Q25 with fastp, built clones with MiXCR and kept in-frame beta chains. One record per CDR3 amino acid sequence lists the most common genes and DNA. Across this sample there are approximately 230,000 distinct CDR3 sequences, with less than 45% seen only once. The top ten constitute approximately 3.6% of the sample. This clonotype showed up many times. It lacks a known antigen. The sample holds no much larger clone one base away, and base qualities are not on file. CDR1 and CDR2 are drawn from the germline V gene (reference sequence): SEHNR, FQNEAQ. For this chain, trimming is 6 bases at the V end and 1 base at the J end, and the number of junction bases without a gene match is 3. The CDR3, from cysteine to phenylalanine, totals 15 residues. Kept here is only the CDR3 DNA, which spans 45 bases and is read in frame from base 1.

Lymph node samples came from the axillary draining lymph nodes of breast cancer patients. The source material was axillary lymph node tissue. Here the chain combines TRBV7-9 and TRBJ2-6, and TRBD1 matches 7 of the central bases. This clonotype originated in a female donor with breast cancer. Some clones in this sample may be carry-over from other donors' samples. The nucleotide sequence is TGTGCCAGCAGGCGACAGGGATCTGGGGCCAACGTCCTGACTTTC. Translated, it reads CASRRQGSGANVLTF.